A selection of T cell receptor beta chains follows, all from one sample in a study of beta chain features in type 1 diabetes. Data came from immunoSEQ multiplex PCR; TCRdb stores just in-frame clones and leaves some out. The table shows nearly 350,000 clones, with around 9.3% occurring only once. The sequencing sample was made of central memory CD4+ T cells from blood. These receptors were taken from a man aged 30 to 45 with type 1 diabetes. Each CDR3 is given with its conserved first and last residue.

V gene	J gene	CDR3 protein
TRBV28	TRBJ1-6	CASSLVGSPLHF
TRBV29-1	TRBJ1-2	CSVESRGKSHGYTF
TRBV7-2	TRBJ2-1	CASSGAGLAGGNEQFF
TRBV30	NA	CAWGLTGVEQYF
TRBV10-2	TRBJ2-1	CASSDWGERVYNEQFF
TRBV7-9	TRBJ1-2	CASSALGGYHGYTF
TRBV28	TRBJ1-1	CASSLTEAFF
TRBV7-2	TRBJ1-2	CASSNNGFGGYGYTF
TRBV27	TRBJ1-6	CASRTGSSPLHF
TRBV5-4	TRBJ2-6	CASSAPFTLTASSGANVLTF
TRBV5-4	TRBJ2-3	CASSLQRGASTDTQYF
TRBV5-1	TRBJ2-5	CASSYQGPETQYF
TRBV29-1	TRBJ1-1	CSGTGDTRGREAFF
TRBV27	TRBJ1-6	CASKTGSSPLHF
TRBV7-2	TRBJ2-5	CASSRTGQETQYF
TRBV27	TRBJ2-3	CASSSRPRDTQYF
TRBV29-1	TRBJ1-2	CSAFQDGYTF
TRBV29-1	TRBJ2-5	CSVVPAYQETQYF
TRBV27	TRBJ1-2	CASSRTGFRTFYGYTF
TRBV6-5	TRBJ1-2	CASRPQGAMYGYTF
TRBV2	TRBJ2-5	CASYGTSGYQETQYF
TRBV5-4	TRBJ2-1	CASSLDRLGEQFF
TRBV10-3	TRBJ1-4	CAISPGPPAGADEKLFF
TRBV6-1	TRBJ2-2	CASSYNTGELFF
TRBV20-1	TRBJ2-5	CSAWGGETQYF
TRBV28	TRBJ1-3	CASRYENTIYF
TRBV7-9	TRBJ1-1	CASSLGTAVNSEAFF
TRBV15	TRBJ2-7	CATSRDRVGEQYF
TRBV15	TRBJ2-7	CATSRGESYEQYF
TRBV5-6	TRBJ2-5	CASSLVGGRETQYF
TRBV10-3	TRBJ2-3	CAIRKLAGFDTQYF
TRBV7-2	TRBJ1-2	CASSADRGRGEGYTF
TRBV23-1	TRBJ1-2	CASSQSRGFGNGYTF
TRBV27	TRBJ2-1	CASSLRTGSSYNEQFF
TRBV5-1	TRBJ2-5	CASSRRDSQETQYF
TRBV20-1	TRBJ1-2	CSAFLQYGYTF
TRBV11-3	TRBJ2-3	CASSFGGGAGDTQYF
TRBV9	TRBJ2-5	CASSVDPGNIQETQYF
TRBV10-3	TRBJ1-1	CAISGQENTEAFF
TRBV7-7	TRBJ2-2	CASSPAEQGAGELFF
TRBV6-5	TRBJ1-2	CASSYSPGGNYGYTF
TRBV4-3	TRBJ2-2	CASSDYSGGLGTGELFF
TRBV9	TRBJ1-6	CASSAEPGQGSSPLHF
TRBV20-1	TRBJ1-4	CSASDREKLFF
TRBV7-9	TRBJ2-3	CASSLRGFGTDTQYF
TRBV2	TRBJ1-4	CASIGDGGGFNEKLFF
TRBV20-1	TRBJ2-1	CSARGGSLRFF
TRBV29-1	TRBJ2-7	CSARGFSSYEQYF
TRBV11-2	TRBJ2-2	CASSWDRGNTGELFF
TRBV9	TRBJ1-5	CASSRQGNQPQHF